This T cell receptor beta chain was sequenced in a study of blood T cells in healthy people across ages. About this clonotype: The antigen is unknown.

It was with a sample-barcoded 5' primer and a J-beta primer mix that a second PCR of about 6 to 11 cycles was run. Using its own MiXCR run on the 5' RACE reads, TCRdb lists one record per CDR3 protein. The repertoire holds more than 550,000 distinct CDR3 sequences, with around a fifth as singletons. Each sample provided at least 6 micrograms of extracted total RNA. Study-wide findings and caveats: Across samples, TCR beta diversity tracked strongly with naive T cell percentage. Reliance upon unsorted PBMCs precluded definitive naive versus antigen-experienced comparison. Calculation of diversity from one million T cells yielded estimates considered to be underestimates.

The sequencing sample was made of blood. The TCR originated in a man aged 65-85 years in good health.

The DNA for the CDR3 is TGTGCCAGCAGCTTAGTTAGAGCGCTCAATGAGCAGTTCTTC. Translating it yields CASSLVRALNEQFF. The chain links TRBV7-2 to TRBJ2-1; D is unclear. The CDR3 extends over 14 amino acids. Germline lookup yields CDR1 SGHTA and CDR2 FQGNSA. With 1 base removed from V and 6 bases from J, the gap between germline ends came to 10 bases.